The rows below give T cell receptor beta chains drawn from one sample of a study of blood T cell repertoires in COVID-19. Clones were read by immunoSEQ multiplex PCR, and TCRdb kept only the in-frame ones, dropping some. The table has 200,000 to 300,000 clones, about four fifths seen once. The sequenced sample consisted of peripheral blood. The origin of the receptors is a woman of 80 years or more with acute or convalescent COVID-19. Each CDR3 is given with its conserved first and last residue. The order of the fields is D gene, clone size, J gene, V gene, CDR3 DNA, CDR3 protein. D genes are given only for firm matches. Clone size appears in some rows only: once, few, many, or a class for an expanded clone.

- | - | TRBJ2-6 | TRBV30 | TGTGCCTGGAGGTACTCTGGGGCCAACGTCCTGACTTTC | CAWRYSGANVLTF
- | - | TRBJ1-1 | TRBV7-3 | TGTGCCAGCAGCTTAAGAGGGGGGGGCACTGAAGCTTTCTTT | CASSLRGGGTEAFF
- | - | TRBJ1-5 | TRBV6-1 | TGTGCCAGCAGTGAACGGGGAGGGCCCCAGCATTTT | CASSERGGPQHF
- | many | TRBJ1-3 | TRBV4-1 | TGCGCCAGCAGCCAAGATCCGGGGGATCCCAGCTCTGGAAACACCATATATTTT | CASSQDPGDPSSGNTIYF
TRBD1 | few | TRBJ2-7 | TRBV7-3 | TGTGCCAGCAGCTTAGGCAGGGGGAGCGAGCAGTACTTC | CASSLGRGSEQYF
TRBD1 | - | TRBJ1-1 | TRBV28 | TGTGCCAGCAGTTTAAGGTTGACGACAGGGTCTGAAGCTTTCTTT | CASSLRLTTGSEAFF
- | - | TRBJ2-3 | TRBV10-3 | TGTGCCATCAGTCCTCCAGGGGCAGATACGCAGTATTTT | CAISPPGADTQYF
TRBD1 | - | TRBJ2-5 | TRBV7-9 | TGTGCCAGCAGCTGGGGGACAGGGCAAGAGACCCAGTACTTC | CASSWGTGQETQYF
- | - | TRBJ2-7 | TRBV3-1/TRBV3-2 | TGTGCCAGCAGCCGCGGAGGAGGGACTTACGAGCAGTACTTC | CASSRGGGTYEQYF
- | - | TRBJ1-1 | TRBV6-1 | TGTGCCAGCAGTGATCGAGGGAGGGGGAACACTGAAGCTTTCTTT | CASSDRGRGNTEAFF
TRBD1 | - | TRBJ1-2 | TRBV6-5 | TGTGCCAGCAGTTACCTCGCAGGGGGCAACTATGGCTACACCTTC | CASSYLAGGNYGYTF
- | - | TRBJ2-7 | TRBV5-6 | TGTGCCAGCAGCTTGGGGCCAAACCGCTACGAGCAGTACTTC | CASSLGPNRYEQYF
TRBD2 | - | TRBJ2-5 | TRBV4-1 | TGCGCCAGCAGCCGCCGACTAGCGGAGACCCAGTACTTC | CASSRRLAETQYF
- | - | TRBJ1-3 | TRBV4-1 | TGCGCCAGCAGCCAAGAACTCTCATACGGAAACACCATATATTTT | CASSQELSYGNTIYF
- | - | TRBJ1-5 | TRBV2 | TGTGCCAGCAGTGAAACGGGTCCGCCCCAGCATTTT | CASSETGPPQHF
TRBD1 | once | TRBJ2-3 | TRBV6-5 | TGTGCCAGCAGTCTCCCCGGGACAGGGGGCGTTACGCAGTATTTT | CASSLPGTGGVTQYF
TRBD1 | - | TRBJ2-2 | TRBV5-1 | TGCGCCAGCAGTAGACAGGGGGCGGCCACCGGGGAGCTGTTTTTT | CASSRQGAATGELFF
TRBD1 | - | TRBJ2-1 | TRBV2 | TGTGCCAGCAGGGGGGACAGGGGGGCCTACAATGAGCAGTTCTTC | CASRGDRGAYNEQFF
TRBD1 | - | TRBJ1-4 | TRBV6-5 | TGTGCCAGCAGTTACGGGACAGCTGCAACTAATGAAAAACTGTTTTTT | CASSYGTAATNEKLFF
- | - | TRBJ2-7 | TRBV5-1 | TGCGCCAGCAGCGACCCGGGGAACTCCTACGAGCAGTACTTC | CASSDPGNSYEQYF
TRBD1 | - | TRBJ2-1 | TRBV11-2 | TGTGCCAGCAGCTCGACAGGGAATGAGCAGTTCTTC | CASSSTGNEQFF
TRBD1 | - | TRBJ2-1 | TRBV19 | TGTGCCAGTAGCCAAACCGGGACAGAGTCCAATGAGCAGTTCTTC | CASSQTGTESNEQFF
- | - | TRBJ1-1 | TRBV5-4 | TGTGCCAGCGGGCGGGGGCCAGGCACTGAAGCTTTCTTT | CASGRGPGTEAFF
- | many | TRBJ1-5 | TRBV19 | TGTGCCAGTAGTATTAGGAGGGGGGGCTCAGACAATCAGCCCCAGCATTTT | CASSIRRGGSDNQPQHF
TRBD1 | - | TRBJ2-1 | TRBV3-1/TRBV3-2 | TGTGCCAGCAGCAAGTCCGGGCTCGGGACAGTGGACAATGAGCAGTTCTTC | CASSKSGLGTVDNEQFF
- | - | TRBJ1-2 | TRBV2 | TGTGCCAGCAGTGAAGGCGGATATGGCTACACCTTC | CASSEGGYGYTF
TRBD1 | - | TRBJ1-2 | TRBV30 | TGTGCCTCCCTACCTGGACAGGGCTCTAACTATGGCTACACCTTC | CASLPGQGSNYGYTF
- | - | TRBJ1-2 | TRBV2 | TGTGCCAGCAGACAGATCCCCTATGGCTACACCTTC | CASRQIPYGYTF
- | - | TRBJ2-1 | TRBV10-3 | TGTGCCATCAGTGAGTCGAGACGGGGGAAGAACAATGAGCAGTTCTTC | CAISESRRGKNNEQFF
- | - | TRBJ1-6 | TRBV5-6 | TGTGCCAGCAGCTTGTTTTGGACAGCAAATTCACCCCTCCACTTT | CASSLFWTANSPLHF
TRBD1 | - | TRBJ2-7 | TRBV5-1 | TGCGCCAGCAGCTTACTGGGACAGGGGAACGAGCAGTACTTC | CASSLLGQGNEQYF
- | - | TRBJ2-1 | TRBV18 | TGTGCCAGCTCACCCGGCGGAGGCTCCTACAATGAGCAGTTCTTC | CASSPGGGSYNEQFF
- | - | TRBJ2-7 | TRBV28 | TGTGCCAGCATTCCGAGCGTGTCTCGGTGGTACGAGCAGTACTTC | CASIPSVSRWYEQYF
TRBD2 | - | TRBJ2-1 | TRBV19 | TGTGCCAGTAAAGGGGCTAGCGGGGTCAATGAGCAGTTCTTC | CASKGASGVNEQFF
TRBD1 | few | TRBJ2-7 | TRBV5-5 | TGTGCCAGCAGCCCCCCGGGACAGGGTTTTTACGAGCAGTACTTC | CASSPPGQGFYEQYF
TRBD1 | - | TRBJ1-1 | TRBV28 | TGTGCCAGCAGACCAGGGGGCGGTTGGTATGCTTTCTTT | CASRPGGGWYAFF
TRBD1 | - | TRBJ1-2 | TRBV12-3/TRBV12-4 | TGTGCCAGCAGTCCCGGGACAGGCTATGGCTACACCTTC | CASSPGTGYGYTF
- | once | TRBJ1-3 | TRBV7-2 | TGTGCCAGCAGCTTACGATCCTGGGCTAATCCTGGAAACACCATATATTTT | CASSLRSWANPGNTIYF
- | - | TRBJ1-6 | TRBV30 | TGTGCCTGGAGTAAGGGACTGACGAGCTCCTATAATTCACCCCTCCACTTT | CAWSKGLTSSYNSPLHF
TRBD2 | - | TRBJ2-1 | TRBV13 | TGTGCCAGCAGCCGGGGTCGTCTAGCGGGGGCCCTAGACGGTGAGAATGAGCAGTTCTTC | CASSRGRLAGALDGENEQFF
- | - | TRBJ1-4 | TRBV29-1 | TGCAGCGTTGTCGGAAGGGAGGCAACTAATGAAAAACTGTTTTTT | CSVVGREATNEKLFF
- | once | TRBJ2-1 | TRBV6-1 | TGTGCCAGCAGTGAGGGGACTTTCAATGAGCAGTTCTTC | CASSEGTFNEQFF
TRBD1 | - | TRBJ1-4 | TRBV6-5 | TGTGCCAGCAGGCGCGACAGGGGTAATGAAAAACTGTTTTTT | CASRRDRGNEKLFF
TRBD1 | - | TRBJ1-4 | TRBV12-5 | TGTGCTAGTGGTTTCTGGACAGGGAAGGACGAAAAACTGTTTTTT | CASGFWTGKDEKLFF
- | - | TRBJ2-2 | TRBV9 | TGTGCCAGCAGCGGCGGTATTACCGGGGAGCTGTTTTTT | CASSGGITGELFF
TRBD1 | - | TRBJ1-3 | TRBV3-1/TRBV3-2 | TGTGCCAGCAGCCAAGGACAGGGCAACACCATATATTTT | CASSQGQGNTIYF
TRBD1 | once | TRBJ2-2 | TRBV7-9 | TGTGCCAGCACCTCGACAGGGGGCGCCGTAAACACCGGGGAGCTGTTTTTT | CASTSTGGAVNTGELFF
TRBD1 | few | TRBJ1-1 | TRBV5-4 | TGTGCCAGCAGCTTGGTGGAACAGGGGGGATCTGAAGCTTTCTTT | CASSLVEQGGSEAFF
TRBD1 | - | TRBJ1-5 | TRBV5-6 | TGTGCCAGCAGTATACAGGGGTCGGGTCAGCCCCAGCATTTT | CASSIQGSGQPQHF
TRBD1 | - | TRBJ1-5 | TRBV19 | TGTGCCAGTAGTTTCGACAGGGGTGGTAGCATTTTCCAGCCCCAGCATTTT | CASSFDRGGSIFQPQHF
- | - | TRBJ1-5 | TRBV21-1 | TGTGCCAGCAGCACCCGGAGGGACAGCGCTACCCTGCCCCAGCATTTT | CASSTRRDSATLPQHF
- | - | TRBJ1-1 | TRBV11-2 | TGTGCCAGCAGCTTCGGGGGGATGAACACTGAAGCTTTCTTT | CASSFGGMNTEAFF
TRBD1 | - | TRBJ2-3 | TRBV9 | TGTGCCAGCAGCGTAAAGACAGGGGGCAGGACAGATACGCAGTATTTT | CASSVKTGGRTDTQYF
- | - | TRBJ1-2 | TRBV27 | TGTGCCAGCAGTTCTGGGGGGGTATTGTATGGCTACACCTTC | CASSSGGVLYGYTF
TRBD2 | few | TRBJ2-5 | TRBV3-1/TRBV3-2 | TGTGCCAGCAGCCCCCCTAGCGGGAGCCAAGAGACCCAGTACTTC | CASSPPSGSQETQYF
- | - | TRBJ2-1 | TRBV7-9 | TGTGCCAGCAGCTTAAGAAGGGGGAGCTCCTACAATGAGCAGTTCTTC | CASSLRRGSSYNEQFF
TRBD2 | once | TRBJ2-1 | TRBV7-6 | TGTGCCAGTGGACTAGCGGGGGTCTACAATGAGCAGTTCTTC | CASGLAGVYNEQFF
TRBD1 | - | TRBJ1-6 | TRBV3-1/TRBV3-2 | TGTGCCAGCAGCCAAGGTCGGACAGGAAATTCACCCCTCCACTTT | CASSQGRTGNSPLHF
- | - | TRBJ1-6 | TRBV6-5 | TGTGCCAGCAGTTACCGGGACATAAGTTCACCCCTCCACTTT | CASSYRDISSPLHF
- | once | TRBJ1-1 | TRBV19 | TGTGCCAGTAGTAATCGACAGAGAACTGAAGCTTTCTTT | CASSNRQRTEAFF